This is a list of T cell receptor beta chains from one sample in a study of blood T cell repertoires in COVID-19. Clones were sequenced by immunoSEQ multiplex PCR, and TCRdb holds only the in-frame ones, with some missing. The sample consists of hundreds of thousands of clones, roughly 80% of them appearing once. Sequencing input: PBMCs or T cells enriched from blood (not recorded which). These receptor sequences come from a man aged 35-49 years who had been exposed to COVID-19. CDR3s include the opening cysteine and the closing phenylalanine or tryptophan. Not all rows give a size; the values are once, few, many and, for expanded clones, a class.

v_call	clone_size	j_call	cdr3_aa
TRBV2	NA	TRBJ2-7	CASSSEQGVRSEQYF
TRBV6-5	NA	TRBJ1-2	CASNLGANYGYTF
TRBV7-9	NA	TRBJ1-5	CASSTGSVQPQHF
TRBV4-1	NA	TRBJ1-3	CASSPLAGNTIYF
TRBV29-1	once	TRBJ2-5	CSVSPSRETQYF
TRBV7-3	NA	TRBJ2-2	CASSSFYGGELFF
TRBV10-1	NA	TRBJ2-2	CASSESGISGCTGELFF
TRBV29-1	NA	TRBJ2-3	CSVAPSTDTQYF
TRBV19	NA	TRBJ1-2	CASSITSDSAGGYTF
TRBV11-3	NA	TRBJ2-3	CASSLIAGVGTDTQYF
TRBV14	NA	TRBJ1-2	CASSQAGTGSYGYTF
TRBV25-1	NA	TRBJ2-1	CASSELGTSYEQFF
TRBV11-3	once	TRBJ1-1	CASSAYRGEESEAFF
TRBV6-1	NA	TRBJ1-2	CASSDPGQGFVSTF
TRBV5-8	NA	TRBJ1-1	CASSLDMGQREAFF
TRBV5-1	NA	TRBJ2-3	CASHALDRLNTDTQYF
TRBV5-1	NA	TRBJ1-2	CASSLDRGPVGYTF